The 32 T cell receptor beta chains below all came from one sample that was sequenced in a study of blood T cell repertoires in COVID-19. Clones were sequenced by immunoSEQ multiplex PCR, and TCRdb holds only the in-frame ones, with some missing. The table has approximately 140,000 clones, around 82% seen once. Source material: PBMCs or T cells enriched from blood (not recorded which). The receptors were sampled from a man between 45 and 60 years old in a cohort exposed to, infected with or recovered from COVID-19 (not recorded which).

This chain uses TRBV2 with TRBJ1-1, with D perhaps matching TRBD1 (6 bases). V was cut by 10 bases and J by 5 bases, with 11 bases left in between. Germline loops: CDR1 SNHLY, CDR2 FYNNEI. The CDR3 is made up of 11 amino acids. CDR3 amino acids: CANAGETEAFF. The CDR3 bases are TGTGCCAACGCAGGGGAAACTGAAGCTTTCTTT.

J is TRBJ1-4 and V is TRBV6-2 or TRBV6-3; TRBD1 is a possible D gene (6 bases). Germline values: CDR1 MNHEY, CDR2 SVGEGT. Trimming removed 6 bases from V and 0 bases from J, with 11 bases in between. The CDR3 runs 15 residues. CDR3: CASSPGQSTNEKLFF. CDR3 DNA: TGTGCCAGCAGCCCCGGACAGTCAACTAATGAAAAACTGTTTTTT.

The gene calls are TRBV6-5 and TRBJ1-2, with D possibly TRBD1 on 6 matching bases. V lost 4 bases, J lost 4 bases, and 10 bases lay in between. Looked up from germline, CDR1 is MNHEY and CDR2 is SVGAGI. This CDR3 has 13 amino acids. For the CDR3, the DNA is TGTGCCAGCAGTTGGCAGGGGCCCTATGGCTACACCTTC. Translated, it gives CASSWQGPYGYTF.

The V call is TRBV7-9, the J call TRBJ2-7, with 7 bases identical to TRBD1. The CDR3 runs to 15 residues. Germline lookup yields CDR1 SEHNR and CDR2 FQNEAQ (reference sequence). V lost 4 bases, J lost 2 bases, and 8 bases stayed unmatched. Here the CDR3 reads CASSSRTGSPYEQYF. The CDR3 region has the DNA TGTGCCAGCAGCTCTCGGACAGGATCCCCCTACGAGCAGTACTTC.

V is TRBV7-9 and J is TRBJ2-7; maybe TRBD2 (6 bases). The germline CDR1 and CDR2 sequences are SEHNR and FQNEAQ (reference sequence). The CDR3 runs to 13 residues. V lost 1 base and J 6 bases, leaving 10 bases between the germline ends. The CDR3 DNA follows: TGTGCCAGCAGCTTAGAACTAGCCGGCGAGCAGTACTTC. Translated, it gives CASSLELAGEQYF.

The genes are TRBV5-1 and TRBJ1-5, with TRBD1 identical over 9 bases. Unmatched junction bases numbered 6, after V lost 4 bases and J lost 7 bases. Germline V lookup: CDR1 SGHRS, CDR2 YFSETQ. This CDR3 is built from 14 residues. The DNA for the CDR3 is TGCGCCAGCAGCCAGGGGACAGGGCTACAGCCCCAGCATTTT. Translated: CASSQGTGLQPQHF.

The V and J genes are TRBV3-1 (or the pseudogene TRBV3-2) and TRBJ2-7; TRBD2 matches at 9 bases. With V trimmed by 4 bases and J by 1 base, 11 bases remained unmatched. The germline CDR1 and CDR2 sequences are LGHDT and YNNKEL (reference sequence). The CDR3 has 17 residues. The CDR3 here is CASSPQTSGPRSYEQYF. The CDR3 DNA follows: TGTGCCAGCAGCCCTCAAACTAGCGGGCCTCGTTCCTACGAGCAGTACTTC.

The chain recombines TRBV29-1 with TRBJ1-4, with a possible D match to TRBD1 (5 bases). V lost 3 bases and J 7 bases, leaving 15 bases between the germline ends. CDR3 length: 14 residues. Germline V gene lookup returns CDR1 SQVTM and CDR2 ANQGSEA. The DNA for the CDR3 is TGCAGCGTTGAGGTCGCAGGGCGAGGTGAAAAACTGTTTTTT. Encoded protein: CSVEVAGRGEKLFF.

The rearrangement uses TRBV10-3 and TRBJ2-3; TRBD2 might be the D (6 bases). Germline CDR1 and CDR2: ENHRY and SYGVKD. CDR3 length: 15 residues. The V end lost 3 bases, the J end lost 1 base, and 11 bases lay between the germline ends. CDR3 sequence (DNA): TGTGCCATCAGTGACGGGACTGTCCGCACAGATACGCAGTATTTT. As protein: CAISDGTVRTDTQYF.

This clone was recorded once. The chain employs TRBV4-3 and TRBJ2-5; D gene uncertain. CDR1 and CDR2 (germline): LGHNA, YSLEER. This CDR3 contains 15 residues. Trimming took off 0 bases at V and 10 bases at J, with 18 bases between the two ends. The CDR3 loop reads CASSQDQRSGTDQYF. Written as DNA, the CDR3 is TGCGCCAGCAGCCAAGATCAACGGTCAGGCACAGACCAGTACTTC.

The V gene is TRBV7-9, the J gene TRBJ2-3; no definite D call. There are 15 residues in the CDR3. The germline V gene has CDR1 SEHNR and CDR2 FQNEAQ (reference sequence). Trimming stripped 2 bases from V and 3 bases from J, with 12 bases between. The CDR3 region has the DNA TGTGCCAGCAGCTTAATGCAGGCAATGACAGATACGCAGTATTTT. It codes for CASSLMQAMTDTQYF.

V is TRBV12-5 and J is TRBJ2-1; D is perhaps TRBD2 (6 bases). Germline V gene lookup returns CDR1 LGHNT and CDR2 FRNRAP. Trimming left V 0 bases short and J 4 bases short, with 16 bases between. The CDR3 sequence is 17 residues long. The CDR3 coding sequence is TGTGCTAGTGGTTTGGTACTTGGCAGGGAGGTATACAATGAGCAGTTCTTC. The encoded protein is CASGLVLGREVYNEQFF.

This chain connects TRBV7-8 to TRBJ2-2; no clear D gene. V lost 0 bases, J lost 6 bases, and 8 bases lay in between. CDR3 length: 14 residues. CDR1 SGHVS and CDR2 FQNEAQ come from the germline V gene. The chain's CDR3 is CASSLASPSGELFF. The CDR3 region has the DNA TGTGCCAGCAGCTTAGCGTCCCCTTCCGGGGAGCTGTTTTTT. The full variable domain, completed using reference TRBV7-8 and TRBJ2-2, is GAGVSQSPRYKVAKRGQDVALRCDPISGHVSLFWYQQALGQGPEFLTYFQNEAQLDKSGLPSDRFFAERPEGSVSTLKIQRTQQEDSAVYLCASSLASPSGELFFGEGSRLTVL.

The V call is TRBV6-5, the J call TRBJ1-1; D is unclear. Trimming left V 8 bases short and J 6 bases short, with 10 bases between. The CDR3 runs to 11 residues. Germline assignment: CDR1 MNHEY and CDR2 SVGAGI. The DNA for the CDR3 is TGTGCCAGCGTCTCCCCGGCTGAAGCTTTCTTT. Amino acid sequence: CASVSPAEAFF.

The chain is built from TRBV27 and TRBJ2-7, with 7 bases identical to TRBD1. V shed 2 bases, J shed 0 bases, and the junction held 1 base outside the gene matches. The germline V gene encodes CDR1 MNHEY and CDR2 SMNVEV (reference sequence). The CDR3 extends over 14 amino acids. The CDR3 sequence is CASSLNRGSYEQYF. CDR3 bases: TGTGCCAGCAGTTTAAACAGGGGCTCCTACGAGCAGTACTTC.

The chain uses TRBV5-1 and TRBJ2-3; 9 bases match TRBD2. Germline-derived CDR1 and CDR2 are SGHRS and YFSETQ. The CDR3 runs to 15 residues. V lost 2 bases, J lost 5 bases, and 6 bases stayed unmatched. CDR3 sequence: CASSFSGSLLDTQYF. The DNA of the CDR3 is TGCGCCAGCAGCTTTAGCGGGAGCCTTTTAGATACGCAGTATTTT.

V and J are TRBV5-1 and TRBJ2-7; 7 bases are shared with TRBD1. The CDR3 is 12 residues long. V shed 2 bases, J shed 4 bases, and the junction held 0 bases outside the gene matches. CDR1 and CDR2 from the germline V gene are SGHRS and YFSETQ. The CDR3 region has the DNA TGCGCCAGCAGCTTACAGGGGTACGAGCAGTACTTC. It is translated as CASSLQGYEQYF.

Here the CDR3 DNA reads TGTGCCAGCAGCCCCTCAACAGGGACCAATCAGCCCCAGCATTTT. It is translated as CASSPSTGTNQPQHF. The chain joins TRBV2 to TRBJ1-5, with D possibly matching TRBD1 (6 bases). Germline V gene sequence: CDR1 SNHLY, CDR2 FYNNEI. The CDR3 spans 15 residues. V lost 6 bases, J lost 3 bases, and 15 bases lay in between.

Of note for this clone: This sample includes further DNA sequences coding for the same CDR3. V gene TRBV18 combines with J gene TRBJ2-3, with a possible D match to TRBD1 (6 bases). There are 14 residues in the CDR3. CDR1 is KGHSH and CDR2 is LQKENI in the germline V gene. Trimming took off 2 bases at V and 0 bases at J, with 6 bases between the two ends. The CDR3 sequence is CASSPRGSTDTQYF. CDR3 nucleotide sequence: TGTGCCAGCTCACCAAGGGGGAGCACAGATACGCAGTATTTT.

This clone was observed once. V and J are TRBV5-1 and TRBJ2-7; D not certain. The length of the CDR3 is 11 residues. V lost 2 bases and J lost 3, with 3 bases in between. CDR1 SGHRS and CDR2 YFSETQ come from the germline V gene. Here the CDR3 reads CASSFNYEQYF. The CDR3 region has the DNA TGCGCCAGCAGCTTTAACTACGAGCAGTACTTC.

The chain is built from TRBV28 and TRBJ1-2, with D unclear. V was pared by 1 base and J by 5 bases, with 14 bases between. The CDR3 totals 15 residues. Per germline, CDR1 MDHEN and CDR2 SYDVKM. In DNA form, the CDR3 reads TGTGCCAGCAGTTTATCAAGCGACCGCATTTATGGCTACACCTTC. Amino acids: CASSLSSDRIYGYTF.

The chain joins TRBV5-8 to TRBJ2-1; TRBD2 is a possible D gene (5 bases). CDR1 is SGHTS and CDR2 is YDEGEE in the germline V gene. The V end was cut by 6 bases, the J end by 6 bases, with 13 bases between. CDR3 length equals 13 residues. CDR3 in DNA: TGTGCCAGCACCTTATACGGAGGCAATGAGCAGTTCTTC. Protein: CASTLYGGNEQFF.

A few counts support this clone. This rearrangement joins TRBV25-1 to TRBJ2-7; the match to TRBD2 covers 8 bases. The CDR3 consists of 14 residues. Germline V gene lookup returns CDR1 MGHDK and CDR2 SYGVNS. The ends lost 5 bases at V and 4 bases at J; junction bases unmatched: 7. The CDR3 DNA reads as TGTGCCAGCAGTCCTCCGGGACTAGGGTACGAGCAGTACTTC. Its protein is CASSPPGLGYEQYF.

J is TRBJ1-2 and V is TRBV5-1; 7 nucleotides match TRBD1. The CDR3 spans 13 residues. Germline trimming cut 6 bases from V and 0 bases from J; bases unmatched to any gene: 2. Germline V gene sequence: CDR1 SGHRS, CDR2 YFSETQ. DNA for the CDR3: TGCGCCAGCAAGGGGGCACCTAACTATGGCTACACCTTC. Translating gives CASKGAPNYGYTF. The variable domain in full, completed from reference TRBV5-1 and TRBJ1-2, reads KAGVTQTPRYLIKTRGQQVTLSCSPISGHRSVSWYQQTPGQGLQFLFEYFSETQRNKGNFPGRFSGRQFSNSRSEMNVSTLELGDSALYLCASKGAPNYGYTFGSGTRLTVV.

This sequence joins TRBV27 and TRBJ1-2; no firm D call. Germline CDR1 and CDR2: MNHEY and SMNVEV (reference sequence). V shed 7 bases and J shed 6 bases, with 18 bases lying between them. This CDR3 is built from 14 residues. CDR3 in amino acids: CASTANPSLDGYTF. DNA for the CDR3: TGTGCCAGCACCGCGAACCCGTCGCTTGATGGCTACACCTTC.

The V and J genes are TRBV19 and TRBJ1-3; tentative D call: TRBD1 (6 bases). Per germline, CDR1 LNHDA and CDR2 SQIVND (reference sequence). There are 15 residues in the CDR3. Trimming took off 4 bases at V and 0 bases at J, with 10 bases between the two ends. This CDR3 is CASSTTGNSGNTIYF. As DNA, the CDR3 is TGTGCCAGTAGTACCACAGGGAACTCTGGAAACACCATATATTTT. Looking up the rest from reference TRBV19 and TRBJ1-3 gives the full variable domain: DGGITQSPKYLFRKEGQNVTLSCEQNLNHDAMYWYRQDPGQGLRLIYYSQIVNDFQKGDIAEGYSVSREKKESFPLTVTSAQKNPTAFYLCASSTTGNSGNTIYFGEGSWLTVV.

The chain carries TRBV7-2 and TRBJ2-1; possible D gene TRBD2, 6 bases. V was pared by 0 bases and J by 5 bases, with 8 bases between. The CDR3 spans 14 residues. The germline V gene has CDR1 SGHTA and CDR2 FQGNSA. DNA of the CDR3: TGTGCCAGCAGCTTAGCTGGAGGGGACAATGAGCAGTTCTTC. Translated: CASSLAGGDNEQFF.

The rearrangement joins TRBV4-2 to TRBJ1-2; no clear D gene. The CDR3 consists of 12 residues. Germline V gene data show CDR1 as LGHNA and CDR2 as YNFKEQ. Trimming stripped 3 bases from V and 3 bases from J, with 5 bases between. The CDR3 here is CASSQADYGYTF. As DNA, the CDR3 is TGTGCCAGCAGCCAGGCCGACTATGGCTACACCTTC.

The chain is built from TRBV10-3 and TRBJ2-7; a weak D match, TRBD1 (5 bases). The CDR3 length is 15 residues. Trimming took off 3 bases at V and 0 bases at J, with 12 bases between the two ends. Germline loops: CDR1 ENHRY, CDR2 SYGVKD. Here the CDR3 DNA reads TGTGCCATCAGTGAAGGACACCTGAGCTCCTACGAGCAGTACTTC. This codes for CAISEGHLSSYEQYF.

The chain uses TRBV10-2 and TRBJ2-7; a weak D match, TRBD1 (6 bases). The V end lost 8 bases, the J end lost 3 bases, and 11 bases lay between the germline ends. Per germline, CDR1 WSHSY and CDR2 SAAADI. The CDR3 spans 12 residues. CDR3 coding DNA: TGCGCCAGCGCCCAACAGGGCTACGAGCAGTACTTC. Encoded protein: CASAQQGYEQYF.

This clone has just one count. V is TRBV29-1 and J is TRBJ1-2; maybe TRBD1 (5 bases). Trimming cost V 6 bases and J 6 bases, with 14 bases left between them. CDR1 and CDR2 from the germline V gene are SQVTM and ANQGSEA. CDR3 length: 12 residues. The CDR3 region has the DNA TGCAGCGTGCGGGGCCCGGGGCATGGCTACACCTTC. This encodes CSVRGPGHGYTF.

The chain joins TRBV11-2 to TRBJ1-3, with 9 bases aligning to TRBD1. Germline V CDR1 and CDR2: SGHAT, FQNNGV. V lost 5 bases, J lost 4 bases, and 6 bases stayed unmatched. The CDR3 consists of 15 residues. CDR3 nucleotide sequence: TGTGCCAGCAGCCCAACGACAGGGGGAGGAAACACCATATATTTT. This encodes CASSPTTGGGNTIYF.